This TCR beta chain was identified in a study of shared clonotypes between healthy human individuals. Findings of the study overall: Clonotypes which were not shared had lower generation probabilities than clonotypes that all four donors shared. Of the naive CD4 clonotypes, around 5% were shared across several donors. Donors were few, which limited the genetic and exposure-history diversity represented.

As concerns this clone: Its antigen remains unknown.

The naive CD8 fraction comprised CD45RO-negative cells positively selected for CCR7 and excluded terminally differentiated effector memory CD45RA+ cells. The V and J ends lost 2 bases and 2 bases respectively, with 11 bases between them. The CDR3 has 15 residues. CDR1 MNHEY and CDR2 SVGAGI come from the germline V gene. Clones were read by immunoSEQ multiplex PCR, and TCRdb kept only the in-frame ones, dropping some. The sample has hundreds of thousands of clones; approximately 97% are singletons. The origin of this receptor is a man between 25 and 39 years old in good health. This chain links TRBV6-5 with TRBJ2-3, with D tentatively TRBD1 (5 bases). What was sequenced was naive CD8+ T cells sorted from blood. The CDR3 loop reads CASSYELGATDTQYF. The CDR3 region has the DNA TGTGCCAGCAGTTACGAGCTAGGGGCCACAGATACGCAGTATTTT.